This entry lists 18 T cell receptor beta chains sequenced from one sample in a study of STAT5B mutations in CD4+ large granular lymphocyte leukemia. Data came from immunoSEQ multiplex PCR; TCRdb stores just in-frame clones and leaves some out. The table lists under 55,000 clones, 86% of them singletons. The specimen sequenced was CD4+ T cells from blood buffy coats. Source of these receptors: a human donor in good health.

V gene TRBV10-3 combines with J gene TRBJ2-3; D is possibly TRBD2 (6 bases). The germline CDR1 and CDR2 sequences are ENHRY and SYGVKD. This CDR3 comprises 14 residues. V was pared by 5 bases and J by 4 bases, with 13 bases between. The CDR3 DNA follows: TGTGCCATCAGTAGACTAGTTCAATCAGATACGCAGTATTTT. It yields the protein CAISRLVQSDTQYF.

This clone showed up just a few times. The V and J genes are TRBV5-1 and TRBJ1-5; D gene unclear. In germline, CDR1 is SGHRS, CDR2 YFSETQ. The ends were cut back, 4 bases at V and 0 bases at J, with 8 bases in the middle. This CDR3 region has 14 residues. The CDR3 region has the DNA TGCGCCAGCAGCCCGGGCGCTAGCAATCAGCCCCAGCATTTT. Translation gives CASSPGASNQPQHF.

A few counts support this clone. J is TRBJ2-1 and V is TRBV19, with 12 positions matching TRBD2. Germline V gives CDR1 LNHDA, CDR2 SQIVND (reference sequence). V shed 3 bases, J shed 9 bases, and the junction held 6 bases outside the gene matches. The CDR3 totals 15 residues. The CDR3 spells CASSIVTSGSREQFF. For the CDR3, the DNA is TGTGCCAGTAGTATTGTGACTAGCGGGAGCCGTGAGCAGTTCTTC.

V gene TRBV28 combines with J gene TRBJ2-7, with D hard to call. The CDR3 runs 14 residues. Between the trimmed V and J ends, which lost 5 bases and 2 bases, there was a span of 13 bases. CDR1 and CDR2 (germline): MDHEN, SYDVKM. CDR3 bases: TGTGCCAGCAGTCTTCAGCTTGGGACCTACGAGCAGTACTTC. Translation: CASSLQLGTYEQYF.

V usage is TRBV5-1 and J usage is TRBJ1-3, with D possibly matching TRBD1 (5 bases). Per the germline V gene, CDR1 is SGHRS and CDR2 is YFSETQ. With 7 bases removed from V and 0 bases from J, the gap between germline ends came to 17 bases. The length of the CDR3 is 16 residues. The CDR3 sequence: CASSLTGAGSGNTIYF. Here the CDR3 DNA reads TGCGCCAGCTCCCTAACAGGAGCGGGCTCTGGAAACACCATATATTTT.

The chain couples TRBV7-2 to TRBJ2-5; 10 nucleotides agree with TRBD2. V lost 7 bases and J lost 4; bases outside the gene matches: 9. CDR1 is SGHTA and CDR2 is FQGNSA in the germline V gene. The CDR3 consists of 15 residues. The CDR3 DNA reads TGTGCCAGCATTCGGAGCGGGAGGGCCTTAGAGACCCAGTACTTC. Its translation is CASIRSGRALETQYF. The whole variable domain, filled in from reference TRBV7-2 and TRBJ2-5, reads GAGVSQSPSNKVTEKGKDVELRCDPISGHTALYWYRQSLGQGLEFLIYFQGNSAPDKSGLPSDRFSAERTGGSVSTLTIQRTQQEDSAVYLCASIRSGRALETQYFGPGTRLLVL.

The chain combines TRBV11-2 with TRBJ2-5; TRBD2 might be the D (6 bases). V dropped 5 bases and J dropped 5 bases, with 18 bases sitting between them. The CDR3 sequence is 15 residues long. The germline V gene has CDR1 SGHAT and CDR2 FQNNGV. The CDR3 here is CASSLQAGIRETQYF. DNA of the CDR3: TGTGCCAGCAGCCTGCAAGCGGGTATTAGGGAGACCCAGTACTTC.

Here the CDR3 DNA reads TGCGCCAGACTACCATTCCCGGGACGCCCCCCCCATGGCACTGAAGCTTTCTTT. Translating it yields CARLPFPGRPPHGTEAFF. V and J are TRBV10-1 and TRBJ1-1; D may be TRBD1 (5 bases). Germline CDR1 and CDR2: WNHNN and SYGVQD (reference sequence). V was shortened by 9 bases and J by 4 bases, with 30 bases between the two germline ends. This CDR3 is built from 18 residues.

The chain combines TRBV28 with TRBJ1-1; D remains unclear. Germline assignment: CDR1 MDHEN and CDR2 SYDVKM. Between the trimmed V and J ends, which lost 3 bases and 8 bases, there was a span of 13 bases. This CDR3 comprises 13 residues. The CDR3 loop is CASSLVQPPEAFF. For the CDR3, the DNA is TGTGCCAGCAGTTTGGTTCAGCCACCCGAAGCTTTCTTT.

The chain carries TRBV27 and TRBJ1-1; D perhaps matches TRBD1 (6 bases). The V end was cut by 4 bases, the J end by 8 bases, with 17 bases between. The CDR3 covers 14 residues. Looked up from germline, CDR1 is MNHEY and CDR2 is SMNVEV (reference sequence). DNA for the CDR3: TGTGCCAGCAGTTATATAGCGGGGAGGGGGGAAGCTTTCTTT. Translated: CASSYIAGRGEAFF.

V and J are TRBV7-9 and TRBJ2-7; D is perhaps TRBD1 (5 bases). Trimming pared 5 bases from V and 3 bases from J, leaving 17 bases between. The CDR3 is 15 residues long. Germline loops: CDR1 SEHNR, CDR2 FQNEAQ (reference sequence). This CDR3 is CASSTTADRFYEQYF. CDR3 nucleotides: TGTGCCAGCAGCACGACAGCAGACCGATTCTACGAGCAGTACTTC.

This chain joins TRBV27 and TRBJ1-1; D gene ambiguous. The CDR3 is 11 amino acids. The germline CDR1 and CDR2 sequences are MNHEY and SMNVEV (reference sequence). The V gene lost 1 base and the J gene lost 7 bases, with 4 bases spanning the gap. The chain's CDR3 is CASSLFGEAFF. DNA of the CDR3: TGTGCCAGCAGTTTATTCGGTGAAGCTTTCTTT.

This rearrangement joins TRBV30 to TRBJ1-4; 10 bases line up with TRBD1. This CDR3 is built from 17 residues. Looked up from germline, CDR1 is GTSNPN and CDR2 is SVGIG (reference sequence). J was trimmed by 0 bases and V by 1 base; bases with no gene match: 5. In DNA, the CDR3 is TGTGCCTGGAGTGGGGGACAGGGGATTGCAACTAATGAAAAACTGTTTTTT. Translation: CAWSGGQGIATNEKLFF. Supplemented by reference TRBV30 and TRBJ1-4, the full variable domain reads SQTIHQWPATLVQPVGSPLSLECTVEGTSNPNLYWYRQAAGRGLQLLFYSVGIGQISSEVPQNLSASRPQDRQFILSSKKLLLSDSGFYLCAWSGGQGIATNEKLFFGSGTQLSVL.

V and J are TRBV2 and TRBJ2-1; perhaps TRBD1 as D (5 bases). The CDR3 totals 15 residues. Germline V lookup: CDR1 SNHLY, CDR2 FYNNEI. Trimming cost V 10 bases and J 1 base, with 17 bases left between them. The chain's CDR3 is CATRAEIGSYNEQFF. The CDR3 DNA reads TGTGCCACCAGGGCCGAGATAGGGTCCTACAATGAGCAGTTCTTC.

The V gene is TRBV29-1, the J gene TRBJ1-5; D call uncertain. The CDR3 is 12 amino acids. Germline V gene data show CDR1 as SQVTM and CDR2 as ANQGSEA. Deletions cut 2 bases from V and 6 bases from J, with 8 bases between. The CDR3 protein is CSVERKTQPQHF. The CDR3 DNA sequence: TGCAGCGTTGAACGGAAGACTCAGCCCCAGCATTTT.

The chain combines TRBV2 with TRBJ2-3; 9 nucleotides align to TRBD2. The CDR3 consists of 12 residues. Losses at the gene ends were 8 bases for V and 6 bases for J; bases not matched to a gene: 3. Germline V gene lookup returns CDR1 SNHLY and CDR2 FYNNEI. The CDR3 nucleotides read TGTGCCAGCGCGGCGGGAGGGGATACGCAGTATTTT. Protein: CASAAGGDTQYF.

The chain couples TRBV7-2 to TRBJ1-2; weak D call: TRBD1 (5 bases). The V end was cut by 1 base, the J end by 2 bases, with 11 bases between. The CDR3 sequence is 15 residues long. CDR1 SGHTA and CDR2 FQGNSA come from the germline V gene. The CDR3: CASSLGGGVNYGYTF. CDR3 sequence (DNA): TGTGCCAGCAGCTTAGGGGGCGGAGTGAACTATGGCTACACCTTC.

The chain employs TRBV5-1 and TRBJ1-2; D not certain. Per the germline V gene, CDR1 is SGHRS and CDR2 is YFSETQ. Trimming took off 0 bases at V and 5 bases at J, with 8 bases between the two ends. This CDR3 contains 13 residues. CDR3 in DNA: TGCGCCAGCAGCTTGGTATCGGGGTATGGCTACACCTTC. Amino acid sequence: CASSLVSGYGYTF.